Listed below are T cell receptor beta chains from one sample, sequenced in a study of cytomegalovirus exposure and HLA in healthy donors. The repertoire was sequenced with immunoSEQ multiplex PCR; TCRdb's copy has only in-frame clones and lacks some. The sample includes approximately 150,000 clones, around 78% of them seen just once. Sequenced sample: PBMCs. These receptors were taken from a man aged 35 to 55 in good health and CMV-seronegative. Each CDR3 is given with its conserved first and last residue. The order of the fields is J gene, clone size, V gene, D gene, CDR3 DNA, CDR3 protein. The D gene is left open where the match is weak. Clone size is shown for a subset of rows, as once, few, many or a class of expanded clone.

J gene: TRBJ1-5; clone size: -; V gene: TRBV5-5; D gene: TRBD1; CDR3 DNA: TGTGCCAGCAGCTTCGCTCCCCCTCAGGGGGGAAATCAGCCCCAGCATTTT; CDR3 protein: CASSFAPPQGGNQPQHF
J gene: TRBJ1-2; clone size: -; V gene: TRBV13; D gene: TRBD1; CDR3 DNA: TGTGCCAGCGACCCCGACAGGGTAAACTTCTATGGCTACACCTTC; CDR3 protein: CASDPDRVNFYGYTF
J gene: TRBJ1-1; clone size: -; V gene: TRBV5-6; D gene: -; CDR3 DNA: TGTGCCAGCAGCTCGGGGAGGGGTTTGAACACTGAAGCTTTCTTT; CDR3 protein: CASSSGRGLNTEAFF
J gene: TRBJ2-5; clone size: -; V gene: TRBV9; D gene: -; CDR3 DNA: TGTGCCAGCAGCGTGACAGGTGGCCAAGAGACCCAGTACTTC; CDR3 protein: CASSVTGGQETQYF
J gene: TRBJ1-1; clone size: -; V gene: TRBV28; D gene: TRBD1; CDR3 DNA: TGTGCCAGCAGTTCCGGACAGGGGGCAAAGACTGAAGCTTTCTTT; CDR3 protein: CASSSGQGAKTEAFF
J gene: TRBJ2-5; clone size: -; V gene: TRBV18; D gene: -; CDR3 DNA: TGTGCCAGCTCACCACGGGCCCCCGAGGAGACCCAGTACTTC; CDR3 protein: CASSPRAPEETQYF
J gene: TRBJ1-2; clone size: -; V gene: TRBV7-2; D gene: -; CDR3 DNA: TGTGCCAGCAGCGGCCTGCCTAACTATGGCTACACCTTC; CDR3 protein: CASSGLPNYGYTF
J gene: TRBJ2-1; clone size: -; V gene: TRBV11-2; D gene: TRBD2; CDR3 DNA: TGTGCCAGCAGCCTCGAACTAGCGGGAGGAAAATACAATGAGCAGTTCTTC; CDR3 protein: CASSLELAGGKYNEQFF
J gene: TRBJ2-2; clone size: -; V gene: TRBV11-2; D gene: -; CDR3 DNA: TGTGCCAGCAGCTTAATCGTTCGCACCGGGGAGCTGTTTTTT; CDR3 protein: CASSLIVRTGELFF
J gene: TRBJ1-4; clone size: -; V gene: TRBV6-6; D gene: TRBD1; CDR3 DNA: TGTGCCTCCCAGGGGGCAACTAATGAAAAACTGTTTTTT; CDR3 protein: CASQGATNEKLFF
J gene: TRBJ2-1; clone size: -; V gene: TRBV15; D gene: -; CDR3 DNA: TGTGCCACCAGCTCTTACTCCTACAATGAGCAGTTCTTC; CDR3 protein: CATSSYSYNEQFF
J gene: TRBJ1-2; clone size: -; V gene: TRBV18; D gene: -; CDR3 DNA: TGTGCCAGCTCACCGGAGGCGACTAACTATGGCTACACCTTC; CDR3 protein: CASSPEATNYGYTF
J gene: TRBJ2-1; clone size: once; V gene: TRBV6-5; D gene: -; CDR3 DNA: TGTGCCAGCAGTTACGGTCCGGGTTATGAGCAGTTCTTC; CDR3 protein: CASSYGPGYEQFF
J gene: TRBJ1-2; clone size: once; V gene: TRBV6-1; D gene: -; CDR3 DNA: TGTGCCAGCAGGTATTTAGGCTACACCTTC; CDR3 protein: CASRYLGYTF
J gene: TRBJ1-1; clone size: -; V gene: TRBV7-3; D gene: -; CDR3 DNA: TGTGCCAGCAGCTTAGGGGCCCAGGGCGGGACAGCTTTCTTT; CDR3 protein: CASSLGAQGGTAFF
J gene: TRBJ2-2; clone size: -; V gene: TRBV18; D gene: -; CDR3 DNA: TGTGCCAGCTCACGACAGGCGAACACCGGGGAGCTGTTTTTT; CDR3 protein: CASSRQANTGELFF
J gene: TRBJ2-5; clone size: -; V gene: TRBV11-2; D gene: -; CDR3 DNA: TGTGCCAGCAGTCAACAGGCCCCTGAGACCCAGTACTTC; CDR3 protein: CASSQQAPETQYF
J gene: TRBJ1-1; clone size: few; V gene: TRBV6-1; D gene: -; CDR3 DNA: TGTGCCAGCACCAACCGGGGGACTGAAGCTTTCTTT; CDR3 protein: CASTNRGTEAFF
J gene: TRBJ1-2; clone size: -; V gene: TRBV7-9; D gene: TRBD1; CDR3 DNA: TGTGCCAGCAGCTTTATGGACAGGGGGCCTGACTATGGCTACACCTTC; CDR3 protein: CASSFMDRGPDYGYTF
J gene: TRBJ2-3; clone size: -; V gene: TRBV30; D gene: TRBD2; CDR3 DNA: TGTGCCTCTTCGACTAGCACGGGAGGAGATACGCAGTATTTT; CDR3 protein: CASSTSTGGDTQYF
J gene: TRBJ1-2; clone size: few; V gene: TRBV4-1; D gene: -; CDR3 DNA: TGCGCCAGCAGCGTTGGGGGCAGCTCTAACTATGGCTACACCTTC; CDR3 protein: CASSVGGSSNYGYTF
J gene: TRBJ1-2; clone size: -; V gene: TRBV13; D gene: TRBD1; CDR3 DNA: TGTGCCAGCAGAGTCACCGGGACAGGATATGACTATGGCTACACCTTC; CDR3 protein: CASRVTGTGYDYGYTF
J gene: TRBJ2-1; clone size: -; V gene: TRBV4-2; D gene: TRBD2; CDR3 DNA: TGTGCCAGCAGCCCCGGGACTAGCGGGTCCGATGGGGGGAATGAGCAGTTCTTC; CDR3 protein: CASSPGTSGSDGGNEQFF
J gene: TRBJ2-5; clone size: once; V gene: TRBV18; D gene: -; CDR3 DNA: TGTGCCAGCTCACCAGGTCTAGTTGGAGAAGAGACCCAGTACTTC; CDR3 protein: CASSPGLVGEETQYF
J gene: TRBJ2-6; clone size: -; V gene: TRBV28; D gene: TRBD2; CDR3 DNA: TGTGCCAGCACTCGGGACTACTCTGGGGCCAACGGCCTGACTTTC; CDR3 protein: CASTRDYSGANGLTF
J gene: TRBJ1-1; clone size: -; V gene: TRBV7-6; D gene: -; CDR3 DNA: TGTGCCAGCAGCTTATTTGCGCTTTCGTACTTGAACACTGAAGCTTTCTTT; CDR3 protein: CASSLFALSYLNTEAFF
J gene: TRBJ2-7; clone size: once; V gene: TRBV28; D gene: TRBD1; CDR3 DNA: TGTGCCAGCAGTTCCGCCGGGACAGGGGGCCACGAGCAGTACTTC; CDR3 protein: CASSSAGTGGHEQYF
J gene: TRBJ2-3; clone size: -; V gene: TRBV18; D gene: TRBD2; CDR3 DNA: TGTGCCAGCTCCCCGCCGGGAGGGAGTGTGGATACGCAGTATTTT; CDR3 protein: CASSPPGGSVDTQYF
J gene: TRBJ2-1; clone size: -; V gene: TRBV28; D gene: TRBD2; CDR3 DNA: TGTGCCAGCAACTCCGGGACTAGCGGGAGGTATCAAGAGTTCTTC; CDR3 protein: CASNSGTSGRYQEFF
J gene: TRBJ2-2; clone size: once; V gene: TRBV19; D gene: TRBD2; CDR3 DNA: TGTGCCAGTAGAGTAGCGGGAGGGCCGGGCGGGGAGCTGTTTTTT; CDR3 protein: CASRVAGGPGGELFF
J gene: TRBJ2-7; clone size: -; V gene: TRBV27; D gene: TRBD2; CDR3 DNA: TGTGCCAGCAGTTCGTTACTAGCGCTCCCCTACGAGCAGTACTTC; CDR3 protein: CASSSLLALPYEQYF
J gene: TRBJ2-1; clone size: -; V gene: TRBV7-2; D gene: -; CDR3 DNA: TGTGCCAGCAGCCGAGGGGGGGAGGGCCAAGGAGAGCAGTTCTTC; CDR3 protein: CASSRGGEGQGEQFF
J gene: TRBJ2-6; clone size: -; V gene: TRBV2; D gene: -; CDR3 DNA: TGTGCCAGCACGGCAGGGGTCTCTGGGGCCAACGGCCTGACTTTC; CDR3 protein: CASTAGVSGANGLTF
J gene: TRBJ1-1; clone size: once; V gene: TRBV7-6; D gene: -; CDR3 DNA: TGTGCCAGCAGCTTAGGCGGGGTTAGGACTGAAGCTTTCTTT; CDR3 protein: CASSLGGVRTEAFF
J gene: TRBJ1-1; clone size: -; V gene: TRBV5-6; D gene: -; CDR3 DNA: TGTGCCAGCAGCCCACTGGGCAGCGGCATGAACACTGAAGCTTTCTTT; CDR3 protein: CASSPLGSGMNTEAFF
J gene: TRBJ2-2; clone size: -; V gene: TRBV9; D gene: TRBD2; CDR3 DNA: TGTGCCAGCAGCTTCCCTGGCGGGGGGGGGCAGGGACCCGGGGAGCTGTTTTTT; CDR3 protein: CASSFPGGGGQGPGELFF
J gene: TRBJ1-2; clone size: -; V gene: TRBV15; D gene: -; CDR3 DNA: TGTGCCACCAGCAGGTGGGCAGGGGAAAACTATGGCTACACCTTC; CDR3 protein: CATSRWAGENYGYTF
J gene: TRBJ2-7; clone size: -; V gene: TRBV6-6; D gene: -; CDR3 DNA: TGTGCCAGCAGGCCGCGCCCCTCCTACGAGCAGTACTTC; CDR3 protein: CASRPRPSYEQYF
J gene: TRBJ2-5; clone size: -; V gene: TRBV6-1; D gene: -; CDR3 DNA: TGTGCCAGCAGTGGGCGGACTATATCCTGGGAGACCCAGTACTTC; CDR3 protein: CASSGRTISWETQYF
J gene: TRBJ1-4; clone size: -; V gene: TRBV5-1; D gene: -; CDR3 DNA: TGCGCCAGCAGCTCGAGGACAGCAGTTGCTAATGAAAAACTGTTTTTT; CDR3 protein: CASSSRTAVANEKLFF
J gene: TRBJ2-3; clone size: -; V gene: TRBV5-1; D gene: TRBD1; CDR3 DNA: TGCGCCAGCAGCTTAGGGACAGGGGGCACAGATACGCAGTATTTT; CDR3 protein: CASSLGTGGTDTQYF
J gene: TRBJ2-7; clone size: -; V gene: TRBV7-9; D gene: -; CDR3 DNA: TGTGCCAGCAGTAGAGGCGGTAGCTCCTACGAGCAGTACTTC; CDR3 protein: CASSRGGSSYEQYF
J gene: TRBJ2-7; clone size: -; V gene: TRBV6-5; D gene: -; CDR3 DNA: TGTGCCAGCAGTTATTGGGGAGCCTCCTACGAGCAGTACTTC; CDR3 protein: CASSYWGASYEQYF